This record covers a single T cell receptor (beta chain). Clones were sequenced by immunoSEQ multiplex PCR, and TCRdb holds only the in-frame ones, with some missing. This sample has tens of thousands of clones, with roughly 90% found just once. This CDR3 contains 14 residues. In germline, CDR1 is SGHDT, CDR2 YYEEEE. V dropped 4 bases and J dropped 4 bases, with 12 bases sitting between them. The entry originates in a study of technical replicates of blood from several donors. V and J are TRBV5-6 and TRBJ1-3; D uncertain. The sequence was obtained from a human donor in good health. Some clones in this sample may be carry-over from other donors' samples. Material: PBMCs. CDR3 amino acids: CASSRGYPGNTIYF. DNA of the CDR3: TGTGCCAGCAGCCGAGGTTATCCGGGAAACACCATATATTTT.